Presented here are 18 T cell receptor beta chains from one specimen sequenced in a study of cytotoxic CD8 clonotypes in ibrutinib-treated CLL. The protocol was immunoSEQ multiplex PCR, while the TCRdb copy is restricted to in-frame clones and leaves out a portion. The table shows tens of thousands of clones, with around 60% occurring only once. The source material was PBMCs, sampled after 12 months of ibrutinib treatment. These receptors all come from a human donor with chronic lymphocytic leukemia.

The J gene is TRBJ2-3, the V gene TRBV5-1, with D hard to call. Germline CDR1 reads SGHRS; CDR2 reads YFSETQ. The CDR3 is 11 amino acids. Between the trimmed V and J ends, which lost 0 bases and 5 bases, there was a span of 1 base. The CDR3 sequence: CASSLEDTQYF. The CDR3 DNA is TGCGCCAGCAGCTTGGAAGATACGCAGTATTTT.

J is TRBJ1-3 and V is TRBV19; D unclear. Germline CDR1 LNHDA, CDR2 SQIVND (reference sequence). There are 12 residues in the CDR3. V dropped 7 bases and J dropped 0 bases, with 4 bases sitting between them. CDR3 sequence (DNA): TGTGCCAGTACCAACTCTGGAAACACCATATATTTT. Translation: CASTNSGNTIYF.

The gene calls are TRBV27 and TRBJ1-5; TRBD1 is a possible D gene (5 bases). Germline lookup yields CDR1 MNHEY and CDR2 SMNVEV (reference sequence). This CDR3 comprises 19 residues. Trimming shortened V by 2 bases and J by 1 base, and 21 bases separated the two germline ends. CDR3 protein: CASSLQWGVAGLSNQPQHF. In DNA, the CDR3 is TGTGCCAGCAGTTTACAATGGGGGGTCGCGGGGCTCAGCAATCAGCCCCAGCATTTT.

The J gene is TRBJ2-5, the V gene TRBV5-4; a weak D match, TRBD1 (5 bases). Germline V gene data show CDR1 as SGHNT and CDR2 as YYREEE (reference sequence). The CDR3 has 13 amino acids. V was shortened by 4 bases and J by 2 bases, with 9 bases between the two germline ends. The CDR3 reads CASSIRQQETQYF. As DNA, the CDR3 is TGTGCCAGCAGCATCCGACAGCAAGAGACCCAGTACTTC.

In its sample, this clone was seen many times. The chain employs TRBV5-4 and TRBJ2-5, with 8 bases matching TRBD2. V dropped 6 bases and J dropped 5; count of bases not matched to a gene: 21. The length of the CDR3 is 18 residues. Germline loops: CDR1 SGHNT, CDR2 YYREEE (reference sequence). In DNA form, the CDR3 reads TGTGCCAGCACCCTAAAGGGACGGGAGGGCGGGCGTGTTGAGACCCAGTACTTC. It yields the protein CASTLKGREGGRVETQYF.

The V gene is TRBV2, the J gene TRBJ2-5; 7 nucleotides match TRBD2. Unmatched junction bases numbered 14, after V lost 6 bases and J lost 4 bases. The germline V gene has CDR1 SNHLY and CDR2 FYNNEI. The CDR3 runs to 16 residues. For the CDR3, the DNA is TGTGCCAGCAGCGCCGCCCTAGGGACGGGGGGAGAGACCCAGTACTTC. Translation: CASSAALGTGGETQYF.

This chain connects TRBV10-3 to TRBJ1-1; TRBD1 aligns across 7 bases. The CDR3 has 14 amino acids. The germline V gene has CDR1 ENHRY and CDR2 SYGVKD. V gave up 2 bases and J gave up 7 bases; unmatched junction bases: 7. The DNA of the CDR3 is TGTGCCATCAGTGAGCCCGACAGGGAATATGAAGCTTTCTTT. Translating gives CAISEPDREYEAFF.

This clone was detected ten times or more. V and J are TRBV7-2 and TRBJ2-1; D is uncertain. The V and J ends lost 6 bases and 8 bases respectively, with 5 bases between them. Germline CDR1 is SGHTA and CDR2 is FQGNSA. This CDR3 spans 10 amino acids. The CDR3 here is CASSVYEQFF. CDR3 DNA sequence: TGTGCCAGCAGTGTGTATGAGCAGTTCTTC. The whole variable domain, filled in from reference TRBV7-2 and TRBJ2-1, reads GAGVSQSPSNKVTEKGKDVELRCDPISGHTALYWYRQSLGQGLEFLIYFQGNSAPDKSGLPSDRFSAERTGGSVSTLTIQRTQQEDSAVYLCASSVYEQFFGPGTRLTVL.

The chain has TRBV13 and TRBJ2-7; 13 bases match TRBD2. V trimming: 5 bases; J trimming: 5 bases; junction bases outside the gene matches: 3. CDR1 and CDR2 from the germline V gene are PRHDT and FYEKMQ (reference sequence). This CDR3 comprises 14 residues. The CDR3 sequence is CASSPGLAGDEQYF. The CDR3 region has the DNA TGTGCCAGCAGCCCCGGACTAGCGGGAGACGAGCAGTACTTC.

Only a few counts were recorded for this clone. The chain uses TRBV7-9 and TRBJ2-1; 11 bases are a match to TRBD2. The CDR3 length is 19 residues. CDR1 is SEHNR and CDR2 is FQNEAQ in the germline V gene (reference sequence). Trimming removed 4 bases from V and 6 bases from J; junction bases left unmatched: 17. CDR3 region: CASSSLSNLLAGDANEQFF. The CDR3 nucleotides are TGTGCCAGCAGCTCACTATCTAACCTACTAGCGGGAGACGCCAATGAGCAGTTCTTC.

The chain recombines TRBV19 with TRBJ2-1; 11 bases fit TRBD2. CDR1 and CDR2 (germline): LNHDA, SQIVND (reference sequence). Germline trimming cut 3 bases from V and 8 bases from J; bases unmatched to any gene: 6. The CDR3 sequence is 15 residues long. The CDR3 spells CASSIFSGGAYEQFF. As DNA, the CDR3 is TGTGCCAGTAGTATCTTTAGCGGGGGGGCCTATGAGCAGTTCTTC.

The chain recombines TRBV6-1 with TRBJ2-5, with D perhaps being TRBD1 or TRBD2 (5 bases each). Looked up from germline, CDR1 is MNHNS and CDR2 is SASEGT. This CDR3 is 12 amino acids long. V was clipped by 3 bases and J by 7 bases, with 9 bases between them. CDR3 sequence (DNA): TGTGCCAGCAGTGAGGGGGTGGGGACCCAGTACTTC. It specifies CASSEGVGTQYF.

This chain joins TRBV29-1 and TRBJ2-6, with 8 bases matching TRBD1. Trimming removed 0 bases from V and 1 base from J; junction bases left unmatched: 2. The germline CDR1 and CDR2 sequences are SQVTM and ANQGSEA. The CDR3 extends over 16 amino acids. Here the CDR3 reads CSVEDTGGSGANVLTF. Here the CDR3 DNA reads TGCAGCGTTGAAGATACAGGGGGATCTGGGGCCAACGTCCTGACTTTC.

The chain recombines TRBV19 with TRBJ1-5; TRBD1 aligns across 8 bases. This CDR3 is 16 amino acids long. V was pared by 7 bases and J by 9 bases, with 17 bases of the junction left unmatched. Germline CDR1 and CDR2: LNHDA and SQIVND (reference sequence). As DNA, the CDR3 is TGTGCCAGTATTTCTTCCGGGACAGGAGGAGCGTGGCCCCAGCATTTT. This gives the protein CASISSGTGGAWPQHF.

The chain couples TRBV28 to TRBJ1-3; possibly TRBD1 for D (6 bases). The CDR3 sequence is 16 residues long. Trimming removed 10 bases at V and 1 base at J, with 20 bases between. CDR1 and CDR2 (germline): MDHEN, SYDVKM. The CDR3 DNA reads as TGTGCCACCTTAGGGACAAGGGTATCATCTGGAAACACCATATATTTT. As protein: CATLGTRVSSGNTIYF.

The chain combines TRBV5-6 with TRBJ1-1, with 9 bases lining up with TRBD1. Germline V gene sequence: CDR1 SGHDT, CDR2 YYEEEE. The CDR3 sequence is 16 residues long. V lost 4 bases, J lost 6 bases, and 13 bases stayed unmatched. The chain's CDR3 is CASSPGTGTPWAEAFF. The CDR3 region has the DNA TGTGCCAGCAGCCCCGGGACAGGGACCCCCTGGGCTGAAGCTTTCTTT.

There are a few counts of this clone. The chain employs TRBV7-9 and TRBJ1-4; D not certain. The ends were cut back, 6 bases at V and 5 bases at J, with 10 bases in the middle. The CDR3 runs 13 residues. Germline assignment: CDR1 SEHNR and CDR2 FQNEAQ (reference sequence). CDR3 protein: CASSPEANEKLFF. The DNA for the CDR3 is TGTGCCAGCAGTCCCGAGGCAAATGAAAAACTGTTTTTT.

CDR3 in amino acids: CASSLGTGPAEAFF. The DNA for the CDR3 is TGCGCCAGCAGCTTGGGGACAGGGCCCGCTGAAGCTTTCTTT. The rearrangement links TRBV5-1 to TRBJ1-1; the match to TRBD1 covers 8 bases. J lost 6 bases, V lost 0 bases, and 4 bases had no gene match. The CDR3 totals 14 residues. Germline assignment: CDR1 SGHRS and CDR2 YFSETQ.